The T cell receptor (beta chain) described here comes from a study of post-analysis software for immune sequencing data. At the level of the study: Clinical courses comprised relapsing-remitting, secondary progressive and progressive-relapsing multiple sclerosis.

General study points: Among multiple sclerosis patients, normalized Chao1 diversity was significantly below that of controls. Five or six TRBV segments were significantly more frequent in patients than in controls. TRBV5-6, TRBV5-1 and TRBV20-1 were among these segments. Those samples that were prepared in the same batch co-clustered strongly by F measure.

The CDR3 totals 14 residues. CDR1 is SEHNR and CDR2 is FQNEAQ in the germline V gene (reference sequence). V was cut by 6 bases and J by 11 bases, with 22 bases left in between. Concerning this clonotype itself: What it binds is not known.

Unique molecular identifiers were carried by the TCR beta cDNA libraries. A population of roughly 1 to 11 million T cells gave rise to about 500,000 cDNA molecules. One entry per CDR3 protein results from TCRdb running MiXCR on the PCR reads. The profile covers fewer than 700,000 distinct CDR3 sequences, with around 40% appearing a single time and under 2% taken by the ten largest. The receptor comes from a girl between 5 and 17 years old with multiple sclerosis. The chain employs TRBV7-9 and TRBJ1-2; weak D call: TRBD1 (6 bases). The sequenced sample consisted of blood. CDR3 sequence reads: CASRLEGGPMRYTF. The CDR3 nucleotides are TGTGCCAGCAGACTAGAGGGGGGACCAATGCGATACACCTTC.